These 22 T cell receptor beta chains came from one sample sequenced in a study of blood T cells in healthy people across ages. Next came a second PCR, run for 7 to 11 cycles, which used a sample-barcoded 5' primer along with a J-beta primer mix. TCRdb re-called the 5' RACE reads through MiXCR, storing one row per CDR3 protein. The data contain roughly 1,100,000 distinct CDR3 sequences, about 23% of them seen just once; the ten biggest clones take up approximately 0.75%. This sample was also put to use in a study of T cells of mothers and their children.

The sequencing input was blood. These receptors all stem from a girl aged 2-10 years in good health.

The chain combines TRBV20-1 with TRBJ2-5, with a tentative D call TRBD2 (5 bases). CDR3 length equals 15 residues. Germline V gene data show CDR1 as DFQATT and CDR2 as SNEGSKA (reference sequence). V lost 5 bases and J lost 5, with 21 bases in between. Here the CDR3 reads CSARGLFIASETQYF. The CDR3 DNA follows: TGCAGTGCTCGCGGACTCTTTATAGCGTCCGAGACCCAGTACTTC.

In this sample, this clonotype turned up a few times. The chain combines TRBV5-1 with TRBJ1-1; D perhaps matches TRBD1 (5 bases). The CDR3 totals 16 residues. Germline assignment: CDR1 SGHRS and CDR2 YFSETQ. V lost 0 bases to trimming and J lost 0 bases, with 12 bases between them. The CDR3 reads CASSLGDSFLNTEAFF. The CDR3 coding sequence is TGCGCCAGCAGCTTGGGTGACAGTTTCCTGAACACTGAAGCTTTCTTT.

This clonotype occurred a few times. This rearrangement joins TRBV9 to TRBJ2-3; 11 bases fit TRBD2. From germline, CDR1 is SGDLS and CDR2 YYNGEE. The CDR3 has 16 residues. V dropped 5 bases and J dropped 3; count of bases not matched to a gene: 8. CDR3 protein: CASSETSGSSTDTQYF. CDR3 bases: TGTGCCAGCAGTGAAACTAGCGGGAGTTCGACAGATACGCAGTATTTT.

This clonotype has a handful of counts. The chain employs TRBV7-9 and TRBJ2-1, with D hard to call. V lost 3 bases to trimming and J lost 0 bases, with 12 bases between them. The CDR3 consists of 16 residues. Germline assignment: CDR1 SEHNR and CDR2 FQNEAQ (reference sequence). As DNA, the CDR3 is TGTGCCAGCAGCTTGGTTAACCAAAGCTCCTACAATGAGCAGTTCTTC. Amino acid sequence: CASSLVNQSSYNEQFF.

This clonotype was observed a few times. The CDR3 nucleotides read TGTGCCAGCAAGGAGGTGTTGGACAATGAGCAGTTCTTC. It translates to CASKEVLDNEQFF. V is TRBV12-3 or TRBV12-4 and J is TRBJ2-5, with D possibly being TRBD2 (5 bases). The better agreement between TRBJ2-1 and the DNA end casts doubt on the J call. CDR3 size: 13 residues.

This chain uses TRBV29-1 with TRBJ1-2; no clear D gene. Per the germline V gene, CDR1 is SQVTM and CDR2 is ANQGSEA. The CDR3 runs 13 residues. DNA for the CDR3: TGCACCATCCTTCGGGCCTCGGAGGGTGGCTACACCTTC. Translating it yields CTILRASEGGYTF.

The J gene is TRBJ2-5, the V gene TRBV7-9; no reliable D call. The V gene lost 5 bases and the J gene lost 4 bases, with 20 bases spanning the gap. Germline values: CDR1 SEHNR, CDR2 FQNEAQ (reference sequence). The CDR3 totals 16 residues. This chain's CDR3 is CASSTTSYPAPETQYF. CDR3 in DNA: TGTGCCAGCAGCACAACCAGTTATCCCGCCCCAGAGACCCAGTACTTC.

This chain uses TRBV28 with TRBJ2-5; tentative D call: TRBD1 (5 bases). Germline loops: CDR1 MDHEN, CDR2 SYDVKM. The CDR3 contains 14 residues. V lost 2 bases and J lost 3, with 10 bases in between. Here the CDR3 reads CASSLGAYKETQYF. CDR3 DNA: TGTGCCAGCAGTTTAGGGGCCTATAAAGAGACCCAGTACTTC.

Here the CDR3 DNA reads TGTGCCAGCAGTTTGGCGACAGGGGCCAACGTCCTGACTTTC. Its translation is CASSLATGANVLTF. The V and J genes are TRBV28 and TRBJ2-6; no firm D call. V was trimmed by 3 bases and J by 4 bases, leaving 7 bases between them. Germline V lookup: CDR1 MDHEN, CDR2 SYDVKM. The CDR3 has 14 amino acids.

The chain has TRBV20-1 and TRBJ2-5; D is uncertain. The end of the DNA fits TRBJ2-1 better, so the J call may be wrong. CDR3 length: 15 amino acids. CDR1 and CDR2 from the germline V gene are DFQATT and SNEGSKA (reference sequence). The CDR3 coding sequence is TGCAGTGCTAGAGATAGGGCGCCCTTAGCCGATGAGCAGTTCTTC. It codes for CSARDRAPLADEQFF.

Here the CDR3 DNA reads TGTGCCGGCACGGGGAACACCGGGGAGCTGTTTTTT. Translated, it gives CAGTGNTGELFF. V gene TRBV12-3 or TRBV12-4 combines with J gene TRBJ2-2, with D unclear. Trimming cost V 11 bases and J 1 base, with 8 bases left between them. The CDR3 has 12 residues.

There are a few counts of this clonotype. The gene calls are TRBV12-3 or TRBV12-4 and TRBJ1-5; no reliable D call. Trimming stripped 4 bases from V and 6 bases from J, with 7 bases between. The CDR3 sequence is 12 residues long. The CDR3 DNA is TGTGCCAGCAGTTCAAGCGGTCAGCCCCAGCATTTT. This gives the protein CASSSSGQPQHF.

This clonotype turned up a few times. Here the CDR3 DNA reads TGTGCCAGCAGCCAAGGTCCTGAACTGTTTTTT. Translation gives CASSQGPELFF. The rearrangement joins TRBV4-2 to TRBJ1-4; D gene uncertain. Germline CDR1 reads LGHNA; CDR2 reads YNFKEQ. V lost 1 base and J lost 12, with 6 bases in between. The CDR3 is 11 residues long.

Only a few counts were recorded for this clonotype. The chain links TRBV2 to TRBJ2-5; D ambiguous. The CDR3 covers 13 residues. Germline V gene data show CDR1 as SNHLY and CDR2 as FYNNEI. Between the trimmed V and J ends, which lost 7 bases and 4 bases, there was a span of 13 bases. CDR3 sequence (DNA): TGTGCCAGCAACTCGGCTTCAGGAGAGACCCAGTACTTC. Residues: CASNSASGETQYF.

This chain connects TRBV7-3 to TRBJ1-3; 7 bases match TRBD1. V dropped 5 bases and J dropped 4; count of bases not matched to a gene: 8. The CDR3 is 15 amino acids. Germline V gives CDR1 SGHTA, CDR2 FQGTGA. Here the CDR3 reads CASSQDGTAGNTIYF. DNA for the CDR3: TGTGCCAGCAGCCAGGACGGGACAGCAGGAAACACCATATATTTT.

The V and J genes are TRBV12-3 or TRBV12-4 and TRBJ2-1; D perhaps matches TRBD2 (6 bases). The CDR3 spans 15 residues. Trimming stripped 4 bases from V and 7 bases from J, with 17 bases between. The CDR3 is CASSSRRGILNEQFF. The CDR3, as DNA: TGTGCCAGCAGTTCCCGACGGGGGATCTTAAATGAGCAGTTCTTC.

The chain employs TRBV6-2 or TRBV6-3 and TRBJ2-5; TRBD2 is a possible D gene (5 bases). The closer fit of TRBJ2-1 to the DNA end suggests the J call may be wrong. Germline loops: CDR1 MNHEY, CDR2 SVGEGT. This CDR3 has 16 amino acids. Here the CDR3 reads CASSYSSLARRYEQFF. CDR3 nucleotides: TGTGCCAGCAGTTACTCGAGTCTAGCTAGGAGGTATGAGCAGTTCTTC.

V is TRBV27 and J is TRBJ2-7; 9 nucleotides agree with TRBD2. V lost 7 bases to trimming and J lost 2 bases; unmatched junction nucleotides: 6. Per germline, CDR1 MNHEY and CDR2 SMNVEV (reference sequence). The CDR3 runs 14 residues. CDR3 protein: CASKTTSGPYEQYF. DNA for the CDR3: TGTGCCAGCAAAACAACTAGCGGGCCCTACGAGCAGTACTTC.

This clonotype has more than one count but fewer than ten. This chain uses TRBV13 with TRBJ2-7; tentative D call: TRBD1 (5 bases). V was shortened by 2 bases and J by 6 bases, with 14 bases between the two germline ends. The germline CDR1 and CDR2 sequences are PRHDT and FYEKMQ (reference sequence). This CDR3 has 14 amino acids. CDR3 in DNA: TGTGCCAGCAGCTTACTAGGGGAACTCGGCGAGCAGTACTTC. The encoded protein is CASSLLGELGEQYF.

The chain is built from TRBV7-3 and TRBJ2-5, with 10 bases lining up with TRBD2. The CDR3 totals 17 residues. Germline assignment: CDR1 SGHTA and CDR2 FQGTGA. V shed 1 base, J shed 4 bases, and the junction held 9 bases outside the gene matches. The CDR3 sequence: CASSLRESGGARETQYF. The CDR3 DNA follows: TGTGCCAGCAGCTTAAGGGAAAGCGGGGGGGCGAGAGAGACCCAGTACTTC.

This sequence joins TRBV27 and TRBJ1-4; 7 bases map to TRBD1. The CDR3 covers 18 residues. Looked up from germline, CDR1 is MNHEY and CDR2 is SMNVEV (reference sequence). Trimming cost V 4 bases and J 7 bases; bases outside gene matches: 18. CDR3 bases: TGTGCCAGCAGTTCCTCGCCCGGGACAGCGAAAGGGGGTGAAAAACTGTTTTTT. Its protein is CASSSSPGTAKGGEKLFF.

This chain links TRBV12-3 or TRBV12-4 with TRBJ2-3; D may be TRBD2 (6 bases). This CDR3 is 15 amino acids long. The V end lost 2 bases, the J end lost 11 bases, and 20 bases lay between the germline ends. The CDR3 loop reads CASSLRGGFGDVQYF. The CDR3 bases are TGTGCCAGCAGTTTACGCGGAGGGTTTGGAGATGTGCAGTATTTT.